The TCR beta chain described here comes from a study of regulatory T cells in long-lasting Graves disease. Turning to this clonotype: A much larger clone sits a single nucleotide away, making a read error possible.

CDR3 regions were amplified by Arm-PCR using iRepertoire HTBI primers to build TCR beta libraries. TCRdb used MiXCR to reprocess the multiplex PCR reads, holding one entry per CDR3 protein. The sample yields under 450,000 distinct CDR3 sequences, about 11% seen once. Germline values: CDR1 SGHTA, CDR2 FQGNSA. This CDR3 comprises 11 residues. Time point of the sample: newly diagnosed GD, antithyroid drugs for less than 3 months. The TCR library was made from RNA extracted from PBMCs. This sample was shared with a second study, whose subject was T cells in Graves' hyperthyroidism and ophthalmopathy. Turning to that study: Graves' hyperthyroidism was deemed stable given no ophthalmopathy progression within 18 months. Using the HTBI primer set, a first-round RT-PCR was run on the TCR CDR3. Before onset, by a median of approximately 5.9 months, the model predicted ophthalmopathy.

The J gene is TRBJ2-4, the V gene TRBV7-2; D not resolved. The J call may not be correct, given that the DNA end is closer to TRBJ2-1. The material was peripheral blood mononuclear cells (PBMCs), obtained at new diagnosis, from a patient treated with antithyroid drugs. The clonotype comes from a woman aged 18-29 years with Graves disease. CDR3 residues: CASSLHYEQFF. The CDR3 coding sequence is TGTGCCAGCAGCTTGCATTACGAGCAGTTCTTC.